This T cell receptor beta chain emerged from a study of cytomegalovirus exposure and HLA in healthy donors. Study-wide context: Of over 350 genotyped donors, roughly 81% grouped in the Caucasian-associated ancestry cluster.

The PCR employed 60 Vbeta primers together with 13 Jbeta primers. Clones were read by immunoSEQ multiplex PCR, and TCRdb kept only the in-frame ones, dropping some. The sample consists of tens of thousands of clones, roughly 70% of them appearing once. Germline values: CDR1 MNHNS, CDR2 SASEGT. The CDR3 consists of 15 residues. V shed 5 bases, J shed 6 bases, and the junction held 12 bases outside the gene matches. The clonotype was recovered from a man aged 55 to 69 in good health and CMV-seropositive. What was sequenced was PBMCs. V gene TRBV6-1 combines with J gene TRBJ1-1, with 7 bases matching TRBD1. CDR3 sequence: CASSLRQGRLSEAFF. CDR3 coding DNA: TGTGCCAGCAGTCTAAGACAGGGCCGATTATCTGAAGCTTTCTTT.